The 9 T cell receptor beta chains below come from one sample, sequenced in a study of Ad26.COV2.S vaccination and SARS-CoV-2 variants. Generated by immunoSEQ multiplex PCR, the TCRdb table keeps only in-frame clones and is missing some. The sample gives 450,000 to 550,000 clones, roughly 89% of which show up once; about 2.5% is in the top ten. The treatment was: about 20 received Ad26.COV2.S at low or high dose, single or two shots; a few received placebo; per-sample allocation not given. Sampling happened 63 days after the first vaccine or placebo injection. The material was peripheral blood, obtained in a trial of Ad26.COV2.S vaccine versus placebo. These receptors were taken from a person between 18 and 59 years old who received the Ad26.COV2.S COVID-19 vaccine or a placebo.

The V call is TRBV25-1, the J call TRBJ2-1; D remains unclear. Germline assignment: CDR1 MGHDK and CDR2 SYGVNS. The CDR3 has 11 amino acids. The ends were cut back, 7 bases at V and 5 bases at J, with 6 bases in the middle. For the CDR3, the DNA is TGTGCCAGCAAATTAAACAATGAGCAGTTCTTC. Protein product: CASKLNNEQFF.

The gene calls are TRBV2 and TRBJ1-1; no firm D call. Germline V gives CDR1 SNHLY, CDR2 FYNNEI. This CDR3 region has 14 residues. V lost 3 bases, J lost 7 bases, and 15 bases lay in between. The CDR3 loop reads CASSESEGRSEAFF. CDR3 nucleotides: TGTGCCAGCAGTGAGTCGGAGGGTAGAAGTGAAGCTTTCTTT.

The chain recombines TRBV28 with TRBJ1-2; D gene ambiguous. The CDR3 sequence is 14 residues long. Trimming took 5 bases from V and 8 from J, leaving 18 bases between them. Germline V gene lookup returns CDR1 MDHEN and CDR2 SYDVKM. The CDR3 DNA reads TGTGCCAGCAGTCTCCCCCTCTTAATAGGGGGCTACACCTTC. Amino acids: CASSLPLLIGGYTF.

The chain carries TRBV27 and TRBJ1-1; D is ambiguous. CDR1 is MNHEY, CDR2 SMNVEV, per germline (reference sequence). The V end was cut by 5 bases, the J end by 7 bases, with 14 bases between. There are 13 residues in the CDR3. The CDR3 DNA follows: TGTGCCAGCAGTCAAATGACAACCGGTGAAGCTTTCTTT. Protein sequence: CASSQMTTGEAFF.

This clone was picked up one time. The chain couples TRBV7-2 to TRBJ1-5; no firm D call. The CDR3 loop spans 13 amino acids. The V and J ends lost 3 bases and 7 bases respectively, with 10 bases between them. CDR1 is SGHTA and CDR2 is FQGNSA in the germline V gene. CDR3 in amino acids: CASSFGPLQPQHF. CDR3 in DNA: TGTGCCAGCAGCTTCGGACCGTTGCAGCCCCAGCATTTT. Drawing the rest from reference TRBV7-2 and TRBJ1-5, the complete variable domain is GAGVSQSPSNKVTEKGKDVELRCDPISGHTALYWYRQSLGQGLEFLIYFQGNSAPDKSGLPSDRFSAERTGGSVSTLTIQRTQQEDSAVYLCASSFGPLQPQHFGDGTRLSIL.

The rearrangement links TRBV5-1 to TRBJ1-2, with a weak D call TRBD1 (5 bases). V was cut by 2 bases and J by 6 bases, with 11 bases left in between. CDR1 and CDR2 from the germline V gene are SGHRS and YFSETQ. The length of the CDR3 is 13 residues. CDR3 sequence reads: CASSFIGADGYTF. CDR3 in DNA: TGCGCCAGCAGCTTCATAGGGGCGGATGGCTACACCTTC.

The CDR3 nucleotides are TGCAGTGCTAGTCCCGGGCACAATGAGCAGTTCTTC. Its protein is CSASPGHNEQFF. The V call is TRBV20-1, the J call TRBJ2-1; D remains unclear. CDR3 length: 12 residues. CDR1 and CDR2 (germline): DFQATT, SNEGSKA (reference sequence). Trimming stripped 3 bases from V and 5 bases from J, with 8 bases between.

The CDR3, as DNA: TGTGCCAGTAGGAGAAGAGAAGGGGTACAAGAGACCCAGTACTTC. This encodes CASRRREGVQETQYF. The chain is built from TRBV19 and TRBJ2-5; weak D call: TRBD1 (5 bases). The length of the CDR3 is 15 residues. The germline gives CDR1 LNHDA, CDR2 SQIVND (reference sequence). The V and J ends lost 6 bases and 2 bases respectively, with 16 bases between them. Full variable domain (missing parts from reference TRBV19 and TRBJ2-5): DGGITQSPKYLFRKEGQNVTLSCEQNLNHDAMYWYRQDPGQGLRLIYYSQIVNDFQKGDIAEGYSVSREKKESFPLTVTSAQKNPTAFYLCASRRREGVQETQYFGPGTRLLVL.

For the CDR3, the DNA is TGTGCCAGCAGCTTAAGGGTCCCCCGGACCCACTCTGGGGCCAACGTCCTGACTTTC. Amino acids: CASSLRVPRTHSGANVLTF. The V and J genes are TRBV7-2 and TRBJ2-6; no firm D call. Trimming cost V 2 bases and J 0 bases, with 17 bases left between them. Germline loops: CDR1 SGHTA, CDR2 FQGNSA. The length of the CDR3 is 19 residues.